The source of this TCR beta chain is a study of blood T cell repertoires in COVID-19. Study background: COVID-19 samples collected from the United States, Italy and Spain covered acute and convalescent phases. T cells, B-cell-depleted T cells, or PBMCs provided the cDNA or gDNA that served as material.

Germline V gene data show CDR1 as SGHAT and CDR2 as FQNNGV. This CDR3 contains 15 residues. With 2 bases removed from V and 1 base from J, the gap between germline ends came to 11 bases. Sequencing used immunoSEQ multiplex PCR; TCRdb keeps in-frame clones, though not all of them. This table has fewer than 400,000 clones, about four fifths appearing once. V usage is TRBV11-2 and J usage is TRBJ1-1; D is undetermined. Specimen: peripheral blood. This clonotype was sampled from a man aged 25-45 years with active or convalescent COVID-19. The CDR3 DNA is TGTGCCAGCAGCTTAATGGGAGCGGCGAACACTGAAGCTTTCTTT. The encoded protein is CASSLMGAANTEAFF.